This TCR beta chain was sequenced during a study of blood T cell repertoires in COVID-19 (dated by TCRdb to about 2020). Notes on the research overall: Samples from collaborators originated in the United States, Italy and Spain and spanned both the acute and convalescent phases of COVID-19. The prospective study material was composed of cDNA or gDNA derived from T cells, B-cell-depleted T cells, or PBMCs. Subjects who had been exposed to COVID-19, were actively infected with it, or had recovered from it provided the deeply sampled blood TCRbeta repertoires that made up the dataset. The repertoires were made available in a free public database intended to serve as a resource for research on the immune response to SARS-CoV-2. Samples were obtained from the ongoing ImmuneRACE study (first 160 participants) and from 950 to 1,500 subjects provided by 6 global collaborators. The sample metadata nearly always contained a de-identified subject ID, COVID-19 status, age in years and sex. HLA class I and class II types, where available, came from metadata supplied by the sample provider rather than from assay-based typing. The paper's findings and limits, for the study overall: How much clinical and demographic metadata was included differed by source and by participant, and the metadata was provided uncurated.

As regards this clone: What antigen it recognizes has not been identified. Base quality data are lacking; no much larger clone is found one base away.

The immunoSEQ Assay, a bias-controlled multiplex PCR, was used to amplify TCRbeta CDR3 regions from genomic DNA. The published analysis was carried out like this. Within the assay, amplification of reference gene primers was used to estimate how many nucleated cells each sample contained. To quantify the absolute abundance of each unique TCRbeta CDR3 rearrangement, sequence reads were collapsed and filtered. For each sample, productive Simpson clonality was calculated by taking the square root of Simpson's diversity index across productive rearrangements. TCRdb carries this immuneACCESS record with in-frame sequences only. Its versions omit some clonotypes, under half of them owing to an unresolved V gene in the studies checked, with the rest unexplained. V and J calls plus clone size are reproduced from that table; the DNA served to infer D and trimming. Here the sample has some 220,000 clones; around 85% occur a single time. Around 6.4% of the sample is in the top ten clones.

The collaborating institutions used their own protocols to collect whole blood in K2EDTA tubes. For TCRbeta analysis, collaborators shipped samples as frozen whole blood, isolated PBMCs, or DNA extracted from either of those sample types. The clonotype comes from an older woman with active or convalescent COVID-19. Material for sequencing was peripheral blood.

At the DNA level, the sequence is TGTGCCAGTAGTCCCGAAGGGACAGGGGACTATGGCTACACCTTC. This yields the protein CASSPEGTGDYGYTF. The chain employs TRBV19 and TRBJ1-2, and 10 junction bases match TRBD1. Reading the germline V gene (reference sequence) gives CDR1 LNHDA and CDR2 SQIVND. The CDR3 runs 15 amino acids, cysteine and phenylalanine included. Only the CDR3 portion is preserved as DNA: 45 bases, with reading frame beginning at the first base. Germline trimming: 5 bases from V, 3 bases from J; junction bases outside gene matches: 6.